This TCR beta chain was documented in a study of OX40 agonist ivuxolimab in advanced cancers. Study in general: Ivuxolimab, an antibody acting as an agonist of OX40 (CD134), was used to treat patients.

Germline values: CDR1 SGHTA, CDR2 FQGNSA. CDR3 size: 13 residues. Trimming removed 1 base at V and 3 bases at J, with 7 bases between. Assay: immunoSEQ multiplex PCR; the TCRdb copy retains only in-frame clones and omits some. The sample contains roughly 13,000 clones, approximately 93% of which appear only once. This sequence was found in an adult with an advanced solid tumor such as melanoma, head and neck, liver or kidney cancer. The sample consisted of CD4+ or CD8+ T cells sorted from blood, taken in a trial of the OX40 agonist ivuxolimab. V and J are TRBV7-2 and TRBJ2-7; the D gene is possibly TRBD1 (5 bases). The CDR3 region has the DNA TGTGCCAGCAGCTTAGGGGGCGACTACGAGCAGTACTTC. This translates into CASSLGGDYEQYF.